This T cell receptor beta chain comes out of a study of early T cells in non-severe SARS-CoV-2 infection. This clonotype showed up just a few times. In TCRdb, the 5' RACE reads were re-called with MiXCR into one record per CDR3 protein. There are about 83,000 distinct CDR3 sequences in the sample; under 11% occur only once, and about 8.2% lies in the top ten. This CDR3 is built from 16 residues. The germline gives CDR1 MDHEN, CDR2 SYDVKM. Trimming removed 7 bases at V and 0 bases at J, with 16 bases between. The sequenced sample was whole blood, obtained at baseline. The V call is TRBV28, the J call TRBJ2-4; D could derive from TRBD1 or TRBD2 (6 bases each). The TCR comes from an adult who was a healthcare worker with PCR-confirmed SARS-CoV-2 infection or an uninfected control (not recorded which). The CDR3 coding sequence is TGTGCCAGCATGTTAAGGGGGGAACTAGCCAAAAACATTCAGTACTTC. Translating it yields CASMLRGELAKNIQYF.